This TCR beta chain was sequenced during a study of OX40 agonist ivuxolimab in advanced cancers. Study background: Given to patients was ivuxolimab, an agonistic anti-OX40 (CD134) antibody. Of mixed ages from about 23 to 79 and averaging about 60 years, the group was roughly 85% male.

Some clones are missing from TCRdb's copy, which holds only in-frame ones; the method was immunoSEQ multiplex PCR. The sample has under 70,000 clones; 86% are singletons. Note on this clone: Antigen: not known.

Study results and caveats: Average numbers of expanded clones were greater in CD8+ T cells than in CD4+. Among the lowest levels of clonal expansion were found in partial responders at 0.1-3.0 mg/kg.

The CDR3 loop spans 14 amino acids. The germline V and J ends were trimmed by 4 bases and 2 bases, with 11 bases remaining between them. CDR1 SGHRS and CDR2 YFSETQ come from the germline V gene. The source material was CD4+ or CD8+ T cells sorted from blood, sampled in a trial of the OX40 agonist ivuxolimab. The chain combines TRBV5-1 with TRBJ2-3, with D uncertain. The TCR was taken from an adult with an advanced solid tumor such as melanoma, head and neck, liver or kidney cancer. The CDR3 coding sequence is TGCGCCAGCAGCCCAACGGCTTCCACAGATACGCAGTATTTT. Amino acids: CASSPTASTDTQYF.